The T cell receptor (beta chain) under discussion was sequenced for a study of cytomegalovirus exposure and HLA in healthy donors. From germline, CDR1 is SEHNR and CDR2 FQNEAQ (reference sequence). This CDR3 is built from 17 residues. This clone appeared a single time. The antigen remains unidentified. The junction departs from germline at one end; a sequencing error may be responsible. Study results and limitations: Productive rates of about 87% or about 30% were seen for most TCR beta V segments in an earlier analysis. Roughly uniform depth of sequencing across donors was assumed in presence/absence analyses. Later analysis demonstrated an association between a missense DCLRE1C variant and TCR beta V- and J-gene trimming.

The PCR employed 60 Vbeta primers together with 13 Jbeta primers. TCRdb keeps only in-frame clones here, not all; method: immunoSEQ multiplex PCR. The table records around 150,000 clones, approximately 81% of them present only once. V usage is TRBV7-9 and J usage is TRBJ2-7, with TRBD2 matching over 7 bases. Material for sequencing was PBMCs. The receptor comes from a man younger than 35 in good health and CMV-seronegative. The CDR3 loop reads CSSSLGEWEGTSYEQYF. The CDR3 DNA follows: TGTTCCAGCAGCCTAGGAGAGTGGGAGGGAACCTCCTACGAGCAGTACTTC. The full variable domain, completed using reference TRBV7-9 and TRBJ2-7, is DTGVSQNPRHKITKRGQNVTFRCDPISEHNRLYWYRQTLGQGPEFLTYFQNEAQLEKSRLLSDRFSAERPKGSFSTLEIQRTEQGDSAMYLCSSSLGEWEGTSYEQYFGPGTRLTVT.